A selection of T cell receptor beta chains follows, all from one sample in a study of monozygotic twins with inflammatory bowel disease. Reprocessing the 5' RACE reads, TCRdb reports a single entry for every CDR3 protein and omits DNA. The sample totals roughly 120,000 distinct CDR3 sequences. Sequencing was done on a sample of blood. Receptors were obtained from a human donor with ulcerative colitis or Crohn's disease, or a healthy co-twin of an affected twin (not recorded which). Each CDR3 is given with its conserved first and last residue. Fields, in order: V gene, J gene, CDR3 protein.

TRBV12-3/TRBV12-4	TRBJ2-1	CASSSMTSGSGDEQFF
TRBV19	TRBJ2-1	CASSLDRTDAFYNEQFF
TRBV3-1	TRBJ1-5	CASSQGQHSNQPQHF
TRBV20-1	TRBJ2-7	CSARNGPLREQYF
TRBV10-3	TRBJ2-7	CAIGEGVPSEQYF
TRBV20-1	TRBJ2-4	CSAISGTEKNIQYF
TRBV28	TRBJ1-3	CASSFAGSEGNTIYF
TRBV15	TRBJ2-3	CATSSRLAGADTQYF
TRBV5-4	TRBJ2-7	CASSLGLLSYEQYF
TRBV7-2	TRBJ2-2	CASSLKIGELFF
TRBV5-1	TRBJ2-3	CASSLEGQSSTDTQYF
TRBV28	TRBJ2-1	CASSPDPSGSGPTDEQFF
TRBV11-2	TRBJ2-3	CASSFSSSTDTQYF
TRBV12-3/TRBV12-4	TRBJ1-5	CASSLSLGEWSNQPQHF
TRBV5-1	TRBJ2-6	CASGDSSGANVLTF
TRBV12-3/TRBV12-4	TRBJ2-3	CASSRGVTGSSTDTQYF
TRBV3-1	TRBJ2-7	CASSQTSGAYEQYF
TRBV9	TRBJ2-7	CASSIAAGTDYEQYF
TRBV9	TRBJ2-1	CASSAWRGPNNEQFF
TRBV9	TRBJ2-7	CASSINEGIAYEQYF
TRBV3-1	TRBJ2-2	CASSQGGANTGELFF
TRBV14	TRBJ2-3	CASSQGGASGRSSTQYF
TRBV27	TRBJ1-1	CASYPADGQGVVNTEAFF
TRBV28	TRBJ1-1	CASSSPLQTDLNTEAFF
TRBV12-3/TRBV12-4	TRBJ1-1	CASSFWGPRTTEAFF
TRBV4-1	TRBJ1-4	CASSPIKRLSNEKLFF
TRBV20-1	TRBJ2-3	CSAGTSGSPDTQYF
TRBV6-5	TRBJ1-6	CASRDRGNSPLHF
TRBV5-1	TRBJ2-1	CASSSGTRHNEQFF
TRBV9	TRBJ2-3	CASSIDSGRTDTQYF
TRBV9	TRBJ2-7	CASSMALAGSLREQYF
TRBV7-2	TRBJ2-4	CASSLQGDWGKNIQYF
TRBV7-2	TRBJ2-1	CASSLTRDNEQFF
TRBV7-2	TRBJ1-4	CASSLGGSNEKLFF
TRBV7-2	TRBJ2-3	CASSLYGSTLTDTQYF
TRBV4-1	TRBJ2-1	CASSQEPTGGYNEQFF
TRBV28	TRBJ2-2	CASGNWARGTGELFF
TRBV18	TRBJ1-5	CASSPGTGNNQPQHF
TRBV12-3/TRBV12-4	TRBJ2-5	CASSPGGEGGETQYF
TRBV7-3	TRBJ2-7	CASSSGTSGGTPVYEQYF
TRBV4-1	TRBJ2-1	CASSRRDHEQFF
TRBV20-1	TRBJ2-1	CSARDFRAYNEQFF
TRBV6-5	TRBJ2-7	CASSYSGAVLYEQYF
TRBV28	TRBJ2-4	CAIQGQGINIQYF
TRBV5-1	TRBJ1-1	CASSLTGQGRNTEAFF
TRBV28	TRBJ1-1	CASNGPGQGATEAFF
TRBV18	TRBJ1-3	CASSPGTDSGNTIYF
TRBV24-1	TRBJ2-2	CATSDHHNTGGTNTGELFF
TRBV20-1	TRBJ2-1	CSAETGSSYNEQFF
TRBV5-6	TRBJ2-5	CASSSPPPRETQYF
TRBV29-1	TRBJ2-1	CSVEGEVSTNEQFF
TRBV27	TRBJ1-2	CASSLMGPNVYGYTF